This T cell receptor beta chain is from a study of T cell changes during pregnancy in multiple sclerosis (dated by TCRdb to the late 2010s). Concerning the study at large: The study looked at changes in the T cell repertoire across pregnancy in women with multiple sclerosis.

The library was produced with the immunoSEQ multiplex PCR assay. The immuneACCESS repertoire file appears here via TCRdb, limited to in-frame rearrangements. These files lack a portion of the clones; in checked studies, under half of the deficit traces to unresolved V genes, and the cause of the others is not known. The sample contains approximately 51,000 clones, 90% to 95% of them found a single time. The ten largest make up around 1.9% of the sample. The CDR3 starts with the cysteine, ends with the phenylalanine, and has 16 residues. The read is trimmed to its CDR3 DNA, 48 bases read in frame from base 1. CDR1 MGHRA and CDR2 YSYEKL are derived from the germline V gene. V is cut by 1 base and J by 2 bases, and the space between the germline ends is 12 bases. Turning to this clone: Its antigen remains unidentified. Qualities for individual bases were not recorded, and no much larger clone is one base off.

This receptor was taken from a female donor with multiple sclerosis, enrolled in a pregnancy study. Here the chain combines TRBV4-1 and TRBJ2-1; D gene: possibly TRBD1, on 5 matching bases. The starting material was peripheral blood, obtained in the second trimester of pregnancy. The DNA sequence is TGCGCCAGCAGCCAAGTCGTGGGGCCCCCCTACAATGAGCAGTTCTTC. This encodes CASSQVVGPPYNEQFF.